The 19 T cell receptor beta chains given below trace back to one sample, sequenced in a study of vaccination effects on CD4 cells after COVID-19. Expansion of antigen-specific CD4+ T cells with viral peptide pools was carried out by the ViraFEST assay before sequencing. Following a roughly 11-day culture, CD4+ T cells were purified. Subjects were given two BNT162b2 or mRNA-1273 vaccine doses. Which antigens these TCRs recognize remains unknown. TCRdb's table, derived via immunoSEQ multiplex PCR, lists solely in-frame clones and lacks some. The sample carries 64,000 or so clones, around 82% recorded once. The sample in question was CD4+ T cells from PBMCs cultured with HCoV-OC43 spike peptides, obtained after COVID-19 vaccination. Specified subset: HCoV-OC43 spike overlapping peptide pool stimulation. These receptors all stem from a human donor who received a COVID-19 vaccine.

The genes are TRBV5-1 and TRBJ2-7; the match to TRBD1 covers 10 bases. The CDR3 length is 14 residues. Germline lookup yields CDR1 SGHRS and CDR2 YFSETQ. V lost 4 bases to trimming and J lost 6 bases; unmatched junction nucleotides: 7. The CDR3 here is CASSVTGGSGEQYV. The CDR3 region has the DNA TGCGCCAGCAGCGTGACAGGGGGCTCCGGCGAGCAGTACGTC.

DNA of the CDR3: TGTGCCAGCTCACTTGGACTAGCGGGGGTGTCCGGGGAGCTGTTTTTT. Amino acids: CASSLGLAGVSGELFF. The chain recombines TRBV18 with TRBJ2-2, with 13 bases lining up with TRBD2. The CDR3 covers 16 residues. The germline V gene encodes CDR1 KGHSH and CDR2 LQKENI. Trimming at V came to 4 bases and at J to 6 bases, leaving 5 bases not matched to a gene.

This clone turned up a few times. V and J are TRBV11-3 and TRBJ2-1, with TRBD2 matching over 7 bases. Germline CDR1 reads SGHNT; CDR2 reads YENEEA. The CDR3 length is 13 residues. The V and J ends lost 3 bases and 10 bases, in that order; junction bases with no gene match: 6. CDR3 sequence: CASSFSPSGEQFF. Written as DNA, the CDR3 is TGTGCCAGCAGCTTCTCGCCTAGCGGAGAGCAGTTCTTC.

The J gene is TRBJ2-7, the V gene TRBV5-4, with unresolved D. In germline, CDR1 is SGHNT, CDR2 YYREEE (reference sequence). Trimming took 4 bases from V and 4 from J, leaving 12 bases between them. There are 13 residues in the CDR3. CDR3 in amino acids: CASSRAPAYEQYV. The CDR3 DNA reads as TGTGCCAGCAGCCGCGCTCCGGCATACGAGCAGTACGTC.

The chain joins TRBV6-2 or TRBV6-3 to TRBJ1-1; D gene unclear. Trimming shortened V by 4 bases and J by 4 bases, and 7 bases separated the two germline ends. CDR3 length: 12 amino acids. In germline, CDR1 is MNHEY, CDR2 SVGEGT. CDR3 DNA sequence: TGTGCCAGCAGTTTAGGAGTCACTGAAGCTTTCTTT. Its protein product is CASSLGVTEAFF.

The gene calls are TRBV6-6 and TRBJ2-5, with unresolved D. The V and J ends lost 4 bases and 5 bases respectively, with 14 bases between them. The germline V gene encodes CDR1 MNHNY and CDR2 SVGAGI (reference sequence). This CDR3 spans 14 amino acids. CDR3 coding DNA: TGTGCCAGCAGTTCCCGTTCTCTTTCGGAGACCCAGTACTTC. Its protein is CASSSRSLSETQYF.

The chain uses TRBV30 and TRBJ1-6, with 7 positions matching TRBD1. After removal of 5 bases from V and 5 bases from J, the junction contained 12 bases not matched to a gene. This CDR3 is built from 16 residues. The germline CDR1 and CDR2 sequences are GTSNPN and SVGIG (reference sequence). The CDR3 DNA reads TGTGCCTGGGGGGGGACGCAGGGGGACGATAATTCACCCCTCCACTTT. It yields the protein CAWGGTQGDDNSPLHF.

This chain links TRBV5-1 with TRBJ2-3; TRBD1 aligns across 8 bases. This CDR3 comprises 15 residues. CDR1 is SGHRS, CDR2 YFSETQ, per germline. Trimming at V came to 5 bases and at J to 2 bases, leaving 7 bases not matched to a gene. CDR3 sequence (DNA): TGCGCCAGCAGACCACAGGGGGAACTCACAGATACGCAGTATTTT. Amino acids: CASRPQGELTDTQYF.

The chain uses TRBV28 and TRBJ2-7; TRBD1 agrees at 8 bases. Germline CDR1 and CDR2: MDHEN and SYDVKM. V lost 5 bases, J lost 7 bases, and 7 bases stayed unmatched. The CDR3 is 13 residues long. CDR3 sequence reads: CASSPGQGGEQYV. The CDR3 nucleotides are TGTGCCAGCAGTCCAGGACAGGGCGGGGAGCAGTACGTC.

This clone was seen just once. The V and J genes are TRBV29-1 and TRBJ2-6; D remains unclear. With 4 bases removed from V and 0 bases from J, the gap between germline ends came to 10 bases. Germline V CDR1 and CDR2: SQVTM, ANQGSEA. CDR3 length: 15 residues. This chain's CDR3 is CSVGGTHSGANVLTF. CDR3 DNA sequence: TGCAGCGTTGGGGGAACCCACTCTGGGGCCAACGTCCTGACTTTC.

V gene TRBV24-1 combines with J gene TRBJ2-2; TRBD1 matches 9 bases. This CDR3 contains 18 residues. Germline assignment: CDR1 KGHDR and CDR2 SFDVKD. V lost 5 bases to trimming and J lost 3 bases; unmatched junction nucleotides: 12. The CDR3 sequence: CATSGGPGTGNDTGELFF. CDR3 DNA sequence: TGTGCCACCAGTGGCGGACCAGGGACAGGGAACGACACCGGGGAGCTGTTTTTT.

This clone was seen once. The V and J genes are TRBV7-8 and TRBJ1-2; TRBD1 is a possible D gene (5 bases). Germline CDR1 reads SGHVS; CDR2 reads FQNEAQ. Trimming left V 2 bases short and J 4 bases short, with 20 bases between. The CDR3 length is 17 residues. The CDR3 DNA reads as TGTGCCAGCAGCTTATTCTCGGGTCGGGACTTGCCCTATGGCTACACCTTC. Its translation: CASSLFSGRDLPYGYTF.

The chain joins TRBV3-1 (or the pseudogene TRBV3-2) to TRBJ2-3; D ambiguous. This CDR3 region has 12 residues. The germline CDR1 and CDR2 sequences are LGHDT and YNNKEL (reference sequence). The V end was cut by 5 bases, the J end by 2 bases, with 5 bases between. The DNA of the CDR3 is TGTGCCAGCAGCTTACACACAGATACGCAGTATTTT. Translation gives CASSLHTDTQYF.

This chain links TRBV7-2 with TRBJ1-2, with D uncertain. Trimming removed 5 bases at V and 9 bases at J, with 22 bases between. Germline V gene data show CDR1 as SGHTA and CDR2 as FQGNSA. This CDR3 comprises 15 residues. The CDR3 coding sequence is TGTGCCAGCAGCGTAACCAGAGGCCCTGGGCACAGCTACACCTTC. This encodes CASSVTRGPGHSYTF.

This rearrangement joins TRBV19 to TRBJ1-1; a possible D gene is TRBD1 (5 bases). CDR1 is LNHDA, CDR2 SQIVND, per germline (reference sequence). This CDR3 contains 13 residues. V gave up 8 bases and J gave up 4 bases, with 14 bases separating them. The CDR3 reads CASVRLRGTEAFF. DNA of the CDR3: TGTGCCAGTGTACGTTTAAGGGGCACTGAAGCTTTCTTT.

The rearrangement joins TRBV7-2 to TRBJ2-5; D may be TRBD1 (5 bases). The V and J ends lost 6 bases and 1 base respectively, with 15 bases between them. CDR3 length: 15 residues. Germline-derived CDR1 and CDR2 are SGHTA and FQGNSA. CDR3 nucleotides: TGTGCCAGCAGGTCTCGGACAAGGGCCCAAGAGACCCAGTACTTC. It codes for CASRSRTRAQETQYF.

The chain recombines TRBV4-1 with TRBJ2-3; 8 nucleotides align to TRBD2. The germline V gene encodes CDR1 MGHRA and CDR2 YSYEKL. V lost 1 base and J lost 3; bases outside the gene matches: 9. The CDR3 contains 17 residues. The CDR3 bases are TGCGCCAGCAGCCAAGGTTGGGTAGCGGGGACGACAGATACGCAGTATTTT. Translated: CASSQGWVAGTTDTQYF.

CDR3 sequence: CASSPQQGPVQETQYF. The CDR3 nucleotides read TGTGCCAGCTCACCACAACAGGGCCCCGTTCAAGAGACCCAGTACTTC. This sequence joins TRBV18 and TRBJ2-5, with D tentatively TRBD1 (6 bases). The CDR3 loop spans 16 amino acids. The germline V and J ends were trimmed by 1 base and 2 bases, with 14 bases remaining between them. The V gene's germline CDR1 is KGHSH and CDR2 LQKENI.

The rearrangement uses TRBV28 and TRBJ2-4; a possible D gene is TRBD1 (5 bases). The V end was cut by 6 bases, the J end by 6 bases, with 12 bases between. There are 13 residues in the CDR3. CDR1 is MDHEN, CDR2 SYDVKM, per germline. CDR3 nucleotides: TGTGCCAGCAGCCTAGACAGCCTAAACATTCAGTACTTC. Amino acids: CASSLDSLNIQYF.